Listed below are T cell receptor beta chains from one sample, sequenced in a study of T cells in Graves' hyperthyroidism and ophthalmopathy. TCRdb redid the calling of the multiplex PCR reads with MiXCR, one entry per CDR3 protein. The table has some 270,000 distinct CDR3 sequences, about an eighth seen once. The sequenced sample was blood. The receptors originated from a woman between 40 and 55 years old with Graves' hyperthyroidism. Each CDR3 is given with its conserved first and last residue. D genes are given only for firm matches. Size is stated for part of the rows, as once, few or many counts, or as a class when the clone is expanded.

D gene,clone size,J gene,CDR3 length,V gene,CDR3 protein,CDR3 DNA
TRBD2,few,TRBJ2-7,13,TRBV28,CASSRAGVGEQYF,TGTGCCAGCTCGAGAGCGGGAGTCGGCGAGCAGTACTTC
-,-,TRBJ1-2,14,TRBV2,CASSLAPRGYGYTF,TGTGCCAGCAGTTTAGCCCCCAGGGGCTATGGCTACACCTTC
TRBD2,many,TRBJ2-5,15,TRBV7-9,CASSEGLAGGETQYF,TGTGCCAGCAGCGAGGGACTAGCGGGAGGGGAGACCCAGTACTTC
-,many,TRBJ1-5,12,TRBV10-3,CAIKSGQGPQHF,TGTGCCATCAAATCCGGCCAAGGGCCCCAGCATTTT
TRBD2,many,TRBJ2-3,15,TRBV20-1,CSASPLAGVTDTQYF,TGCAGTGCTAGTCCCCTAGCGGGGGTCACAGATACGCAGTATTTT
-,few,TRBJ2-7,12,TRBV13,CASSYLGVEQYF,TGTGCCAGCAGCTATCTGGGGGTGGAGCAGTACTTC
TRBD1,many,TRBJ1-5,16,TRBV6-2/TRBV6-3,CASTKTGGGGNQPQHF,TGTGCCAGCACCAAGACAGGGGGCGGGGGCAATCAGCCCCAGCATTTT
-,many,TRBJ1-2,12,TRBV27,CATKTGSEGYTF,TGTGCCACCAAGACAGGCTCTGAAGGCTACACCTTC
-,many,TRBJ1-4,14,TRBV28,CASGSRGFNEKLFF,TGTGCCAGCGGATCTCGGGGGTTTAATGAAAAACTGTTTTTT
-,-,TRBJ2-4,14,TRBV4-2,CASSQLGAKNIQYF,TGTGCCAGCAGCCAACTAGGGGCCAAAAACATTCAGTACTTC
TRBD2,-,TRBJ2-3,14,TRBV20-1,CSAGPSGSPDTQYF,TGCAGTGCTGGGCCTAGCGGGAGCCCAGATACGCAGTATTTT
TRBD2,many,TRBJ2-3,16,TRBV24-1,CATSDPGGARTDTQYF,TGTGCCACCAGTGATCCGGGGGGAGCCAGGACAGATACGCAGTATTTT
TRBD1,many,TRBJ2-3,14,TRBV30,CAWSLTGVADTQYF,TGTGCCTGGAGTTTAACAGGGGTGGCAGATACGCAGTATTTT
-,-,TRBJ2-1,15,TRBV5-1,CASSSATGLLDEQFF,TGCGCCAGCAGCTCGGCGACGGGGTTGCTAGATGAGCAGTTCTTC
-,few,TRBJ1-6,12,TRBV14,CATSRLGSPLHF,TGTGCCACCTCTCGTCTGGGTTCACCCCTCCACTTT
-,many,TRBJ2-1,17,TRBV7-9,CASSLGGSSWSQNEQFF,TGTGCCAGCAGCTTAGGGGGCTCTAGCTGGAGTCAGAATGAGCAGTTCTTC
-,-,TRBJ1-2,15,TRBV19,CASSIGKGGFYGYTF,TGTGCCAGTAGTATAGGGAAGGGGGGGTTCTATGGCTACACCTTC
-,many,TRBJ1-1,13,TRBV28,CASSLKPNTEAFF,TGTGCCAGCAGTTTAAAACCGAACACTGAAGCTTTCTTT
TRBD1,many,TRBJ2-3,14,TRBV18,CASSPTGAPDTQYF,TGTGCCAGCTCACCGACAGGGGCCCCAGATACGCAGTATTTT
-,few,TRBJ2-2,13,TRBV6-5,CASSYSSGGELFF,TGTGCCAGCAGTTACTCATCGGGCGGGGAGCTGTTTTTT
TRBD2,many,TRBJ2-7,14,TRBV20-1,CSASRGLAGVGQYF,TGCAGTGCTAGTAGAGGACTAGCGGGAGTAGGGCAGTACTTC
-,many,TRBJ1-5,14,TRBV7-9,CASSSGKGNQPQHF,TGTGCCAGCAGCTCCGGGAAGGGCAATCAGCCCCAGCATTTT
-,-,TRBJ2-3,13,TRBV13,CASSHRSAETQYF,TGTGCCAGCAGCCATAGAAGTGCAGAGACGCAGTATTTT
-,few,TRBJ2-2,13,TRBV18,CASFWTGPGELFF,TGTGCCAGCTTTTGGACCGGCCCCGGGGAGCTGTTTTTT